These 9 T cell receptor beta chains came from one sample sequenced in a study of spatial heterogeneity in lung cancer. This sample's time point: sample taken at primary tumor resection. Whole RNA obtained from tumor, nontumor lung or frozen PBMC underwent sequencing without sorting. MiXCR, applied by TCRdb to the 5' RACE reads, yields one record per CDR3 protein. The sample contains some 6,900 distinct CDR3 sequences, 3.5% to 5% of which appear only once. The sequences come from normal lung tissue next to the tumor, collected at surgery. These TCRs come from a female donor with early-stage non-small cell lung cancer.

In its sample, this clonotype was seen many times. This chain joins TRBV30 and TRBJ2-5; D unclear. CDR3 length: 16 residues. Trimming left V 0 bases short and J 3 bases short, with 17 bases between. The germline CDR1 and CDR2 sequences are GTSNPN and SVGIG (reference sequence). The CDR3, as DNA: TGTGCCTGGAGTGTAGGGTGGGCCGGTGGGGAAGAGACCCAGTACTTC. Amino acid sequence: CAWSVGWAGGEETQYF.

This clonotype is judged medium-sized. The chain has TRBV28 and TRBJ2-7, with D maybe TRBD2 (7 bases). The length of the CDR3 is 13 residues. CDR1 MDHEN and CDR2 SYDVKM come from the germline V gene. V lost 6 bases and J lost 5, with 14 bases in between. The CDR3 region is CASSLGGVHEQYF. Written as DNA, the CDR3 is TGTGCCAGCAGCCTAGGGGGGGTCCACGAGCAGTACTTC. The whole variable domain, remainder taken from reference TRBV28 and TRBJ2-7, is DVKVTQSSRYLVKRTGEKVFLECVQDMDHENMFWYRQDPGLGLRLIYFSYDVKMKEKGDIPEGYSVSREKKERFSLILESASTNQTSMYLCASSLGGVHEQYFGPGTRLTVT.

Relative to its sample, this clonotype is medium-sized (0.01 to 0.1%). This chain links TRBV5-1 with TRBJ1-1; D unresolved. Germline lookup yields CDR1 SGHRS and CDR2 YFSETQ. Between the trimmed V and J ends, which lost 0 bases and 10 bases, there was a span of 10 bases. The CDR3 length is 12 residues. The CDR3 sequence: CASSLEGHTAFF. The CDR3 DNA is TGCGCCAGCAGCTTGGAAGGGCACACAGCTTTCTTT.

This clonotype was counted many times. The chain combines TRBV20-1 with TRBJ1-2; 9 nucleotides agree with TRBD1. The junction had 6 bases not matched to a gene; V was cut back by 6 bases and J by 4 bases. The CDR3 extends over 13 amino acids. Germline V gene lookup returns CDR1 DFQATT and CDR2 SNEGSKA (reference sequence). The CDR3 bases are TGCAGTGCAGATCCGGGACAGGGCTATGGCTACACCTTC. This translates into CSADPGQGYGYTF.

DNA for the CDR3: TGTGCCAGCAGTTTGCGGAAGACTAGCGGTGCAGATACGCAGTATTTT. Amino acid sequence: CASSLRKTSGADTQYF. This chain joins TRBV12-3 or TRBV12-4 and TRBJ2-3; 9 bases agree with TRBD2. The CDR3 loop spans 16 amino acids. V gave up 3 bases and J gave up 4 bases; unmatched junction bases: 8.

This clonotype is medium-sized by share. This chain uses TRBV7-2 with TRBJ2-5; a weak D match, TRBD1 (5 bases). The CDR3 runs to 12 residues. Per the germline V gene, CDR1 is SGHTA and CDR2 is FQGNSA. V was clipped by 4 bases and J by 7 bases, with 10 bases between them. CDR3: CASSSRDRTQYF. CDR3 in DNA: TGTGCCAGCAGCTCCAGGGATAGGACCCAGTACTTC.

This clonotype appeared a few times. The V and J genes are TRBV20-1 and TRBJ2-5, with 9 bases lining up with TRBD1. Trimming took 4 bases from V and 5 from J; bases not matched to a gene: 11. CDR1 is DFQATT, CDR2 SNEGSKA, per germline (reference sequence). CDR3 length: 15 residues. The CDR3 region has the DNA TGCAGTGCTACGCCGAGGGACAGGGTAGGGGAGACCCAGTACTTC. Translated, it gives CSATPRDRVGETQYF.

As for this clonotype: A much larger clone lies a single base off, so this may be a read error. The chain links TRBV5-6 to TRBJ2-2, with D maybe TRBD1 (6 bases). From germline, CDR1 is SGHDT and CDR2 YYEEEE. The CDR3 sequence is 13 residues long. The CDR3, as DNA: TGTACCAGCAGCTTGGCAGGGGCCCGGGAGCTGTTTTTT. Amino acids: CTSSLAGARELFF.

This clonotype was detected ten times or more. V usage is TRBV6-2 or TRBV6-3 and J usage is TRBJ1-1; 10 bases are shared with TRBD1. CDR1 and CDR2 from the germline V gene are MNHEY and SVGEGT. V gave up 11 bases and J gave up 6 bases; unmatched junction bases: 9. The CDR3 has 13 residues. The CDR3 is CAGRQGAGAEAFF. The CDR3 DNA sequence: TGTGCCGGTCGACAGGGGGCAGGGGCTGAAGCTTTCTTT.